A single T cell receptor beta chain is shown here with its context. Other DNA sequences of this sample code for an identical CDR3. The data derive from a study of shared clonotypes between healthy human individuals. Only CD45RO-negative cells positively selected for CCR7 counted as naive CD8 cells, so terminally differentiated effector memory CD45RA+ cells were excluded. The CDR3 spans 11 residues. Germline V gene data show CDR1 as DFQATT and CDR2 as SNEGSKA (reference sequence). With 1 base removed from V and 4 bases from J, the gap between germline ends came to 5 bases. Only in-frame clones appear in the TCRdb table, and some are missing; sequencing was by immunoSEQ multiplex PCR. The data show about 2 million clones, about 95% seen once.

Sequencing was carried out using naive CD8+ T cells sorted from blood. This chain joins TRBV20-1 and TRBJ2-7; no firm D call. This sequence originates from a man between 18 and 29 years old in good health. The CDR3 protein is CSARGGYEQYF. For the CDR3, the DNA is TGCAGTGCTAGAGGTGGATACGAGCAGTACTTC.